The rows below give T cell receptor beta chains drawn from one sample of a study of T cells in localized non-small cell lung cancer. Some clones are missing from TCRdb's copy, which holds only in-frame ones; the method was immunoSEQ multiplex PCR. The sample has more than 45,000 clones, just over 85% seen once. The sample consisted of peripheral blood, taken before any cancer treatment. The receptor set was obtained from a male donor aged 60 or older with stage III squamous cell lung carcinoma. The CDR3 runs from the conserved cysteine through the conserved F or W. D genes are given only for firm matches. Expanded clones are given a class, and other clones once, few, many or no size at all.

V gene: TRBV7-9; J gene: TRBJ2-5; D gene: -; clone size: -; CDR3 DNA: TGTGCCAGCAGCTCCCGCGGGGGCAGAGAGACCCAGTACTTC; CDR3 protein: CASSSRGGRETQYF
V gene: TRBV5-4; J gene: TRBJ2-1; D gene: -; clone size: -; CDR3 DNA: TGTGCCAGCAGGCTGTACAATGAGCAGTTCTTC; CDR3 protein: CASRLYNEQFF
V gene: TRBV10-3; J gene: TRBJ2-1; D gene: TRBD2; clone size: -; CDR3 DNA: TGTGCCATCAGTTCCGGGACTAGCGATGAGCAGTTCTTC; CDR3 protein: CAISSGTSDEQFF
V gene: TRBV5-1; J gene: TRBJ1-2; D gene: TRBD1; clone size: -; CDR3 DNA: TGCGCCAACGGTATCAGGGGGGCCTATGGCTACACCTTC; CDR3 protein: CANGIRGAYGYTF
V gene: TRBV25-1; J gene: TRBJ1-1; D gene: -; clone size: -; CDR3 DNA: TGTGCCAGCAGTGACCGTTCACTTAGAAACACTGAAGCTTTCTTT; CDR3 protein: CASSDRSLRNTEAFF
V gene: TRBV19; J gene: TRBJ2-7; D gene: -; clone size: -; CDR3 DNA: TGTGCCAGTAGTTCCGCATTCTTTTCCTACGAGCAGTACTTC; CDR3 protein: CASSSAFFSYEQYF
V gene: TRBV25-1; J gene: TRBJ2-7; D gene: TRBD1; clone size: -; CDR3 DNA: TGTGCCAGCGCTACAGGGGCCTACGAGCAGTACTTC; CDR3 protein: CASATGAYEQYF
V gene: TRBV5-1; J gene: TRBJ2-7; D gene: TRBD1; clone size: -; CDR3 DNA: TGCGCCAGCAGCTTGTCCGGGACAGGGAGGAACGAGCAGTACTTC; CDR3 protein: CASSLSGTGRNEQYF
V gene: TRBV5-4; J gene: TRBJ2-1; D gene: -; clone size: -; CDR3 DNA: TGTGCCAGCAGCTACTACAATGAGCAGTTCTTC; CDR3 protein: CASSYYNEQFF
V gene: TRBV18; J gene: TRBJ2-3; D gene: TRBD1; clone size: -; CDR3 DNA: TGTGCCAGCTCGCCGCGACAGGGGGCGACAGATACGCAGTATTTT; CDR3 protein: CASSPRQGATDTQYF
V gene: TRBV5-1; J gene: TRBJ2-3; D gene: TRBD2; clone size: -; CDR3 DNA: TGCGCCAGCAGCTTAGCGGGAGACGCCACAGATACGCAGTATTTT; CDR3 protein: CASSLAGDATDTQYF
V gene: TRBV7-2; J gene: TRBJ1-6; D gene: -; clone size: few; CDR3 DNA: TGTGCCAGCAGCTTAGCCAGACAGGTTCGCCCTTCACCCCTCCACTTT; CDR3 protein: CASSLARQVRPSPLHF